This T cell receptor beta chain derives from a study of cytomegalovirus exposure and HLA in healthy donors. Findings of the study overall: In vitro assays verified that a few CMV-associated chains recognized CMV antigens specifically. Both high specificity and high sensitivity reportedly marked the classifier's diagnosis of cytomegalovirus status. HLA restriction was apparent for most CMV-associated TCR beta chains in a later analysis.

In regard to this clone: Its antigen is unidentified.

The PCR employed 60 Vbeta primers together with 13 Jbeta primers. TCRdb's table, derived via immunoSEQ multiplex PCR, lists solely in-frame clones and lacks some. The sample shows about 140,000 clones, 60% to 85% of them seen only once. With V trimmed by 0 bases and J by 8 bases, 4 bases remained unmatched. CDR1 and CDR2 from the germline V gene are SGHRS and YFSETQ. The length of the CDR3 is 14 residues. Sequences were obtained from PBMCs. J is TRBJ1-4 and V is TRBV5-1, with 7 positions matching TRBD1. This TCR was sampled from a man younger than 35 in good health and CMV-seronegative. CDR3 bases: TGCGCCAGCAGCTTGGGACAGGGAGAAGAAAAACTGTTTTTT. Translation: CASSLGQGEEKLFF.